The following is a T cell receptor beta chain sequence with its context. Its antigen is still unknown. This specimen comes from a study of cytomegalovirus exposure and HLA in healthy donors. Turning to the study itself: A prior analysis found 117 million unique TCR beta sequences from around 180 million T cells.

Overall study results and limits: HLA alleles showed associations with fewer than 20,000 TCR beta sequences in a later analysis, at a 0.05 false discovery rate. Researchers reported in a later analysis that common viral pathogens appeared linked to several top clusters. Cytomegalovirus-associated status was assigned to 164 TCR beta chains.

13 Jbeta primers and 60 Vbeta primers were used for the PCR. Repertoires were generated with immunoSEQ multiplex PCR, while TCRdb's copy carries only in-frame clones and drops some. The table shows some 140,000 clones, with 70% to 85% occurring only once. Germline loops: CDR1 SGHNT, CDR2 YYREEE (reference sequence). This CDR3 is built from 15 residues. The V end lost 4 bases, the J end lost 0 bases, and 8 bases lay between the germline ends. Material: PBMCs. The sequence was obtained from a man aged 25 to 45 in good health and CMV-seronegative. The chain has TRBV5-4 and TRBJ2-6; no definite D call. Here the CDR3 reads CASSLTFSGANVLTF. CDR3 coding DNA: TGTGCCAGCAGCCTGACTTTCTCTGGGGCCAACGTCCTGACTTTC.